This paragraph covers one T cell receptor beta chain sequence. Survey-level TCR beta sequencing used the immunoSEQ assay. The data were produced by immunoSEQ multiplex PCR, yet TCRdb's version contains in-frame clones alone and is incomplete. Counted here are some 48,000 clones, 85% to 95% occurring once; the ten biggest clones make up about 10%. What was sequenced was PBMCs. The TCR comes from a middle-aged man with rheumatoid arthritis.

The DNA for the CDR3 is TGTGCCAGCAGCTCAAATAGGGGGGGAAACACCATATATTTT. Its protein is CASSSNRGGNTIYF. The chain carries TRBV11-2 and TRBJ1-3; D may be TRBD1 (6 bases). Germline V CDR1 and CDR2: SGHAT, FQNNGV. The CDR3 has 14 amino acids. Trimming pared 4 bases from V and 4 bases from J, leaving 11 bases between.